This TCR beta chain was obtained from a study of cytomegalovirus exposure and HLA in healthy donors (dated by TCRdb to about 2017). With regard to the full study: The approximately 710 repertoires of the first cohort and the 95 to 150 validation repertoires were produced on the same platform, according to a later analysis. The aim of the study was to test whether cataloging public T cell receptors could identify signatures of past pathogen exposure. Along with the approximately 620-subject first cohort, a separate validation cohort of around 120 different subjects was used. To predict cytomegalovirus infection status, the study combined high-throughput TCR immunosequencing, statistical association of individual TCRs with disease status, and machine learning.

Libraries were made using the immunoSEQ multiplex PCR assay. Regarding the original processing steps: A statistical classification framework was built to diagnose cytomegalovirus status from the catalog of TCR beta chain sequences. Held by TCRdb, this immuneACCESS table contains in-frame sequences only and omits some clones. Under half of the omission traces to an unresolved V gene where checked; the cause of the rest is unknown. That table furnishes V, J and clone size, whereas the DNA furnished D and trimming. Counted in this sample were approximately 90,000 clones; around 96% of them appeared once. Less than 0.8% of the sample is held by the ten biggest clonotypes. V has 10 bases trimmed and J has 3 bases trimmed; junction bases matching no gene number 7. CDR1 and CDR2 were assigned from the germline V gene as SNHLY and FYNNEI. The CDR3, from cysteine to phenylalanine, totals 14 residues. This entry keeps only the CDR3 DNA: 42 bases, framed from base 1.

Broader findings and caveats from the paper: It was suggested by the authors that the approach could potentially be generalized to other disease states and immunological phenotypes. Subsequent analysis determined that TCRs grouped into clusters in the first cohort also showed a tendency toward co-occurrence across the roughly 120 validation repertoires, and about 93% of cluster scores exceeded 0. Three of the identified cytomegalovirus-associated TCR beta chains were confirmed in vitro to be specific for cytomegalovirus antigens. A later analysis lacked HLA typing for the validation cohort, so it scored co-occurrence in that cohort across all 110 or so repertoires. In the study, approximately 160 TCR beta chains were listed as associated with cytomegalovirus. Most TCR sequences were seen in very few donors, while some public TCRs were found in many individuals. Cytomegalovirus status was reported to be diagnosed by the classifier with high specificity and sensitivity in both the original and validation cohorts.

Comment on this clone: The antigen it recognizes is unknown. No qualities accompany the bases; no much larger clone lies one base away.

Donors formed part of the validation cohort, which comprised fewer than 150 subjects and was distinct from the first cohort of 690 or so subjects. The V and J genes are TRBV2 and TRBJ2-1; 9 nucleotides in the junction match TRBD2. The sequence derives from a man in his late teens or twenties in good health and CMV-seronegative. The sample consisted of PBMCs. At the DNA level, the sequence is TGTGCCATCTTAGCGGGAGACAACTACAATGAGCAGTTCTTC. Translated, it gives CAILAGDNYNEQFF.